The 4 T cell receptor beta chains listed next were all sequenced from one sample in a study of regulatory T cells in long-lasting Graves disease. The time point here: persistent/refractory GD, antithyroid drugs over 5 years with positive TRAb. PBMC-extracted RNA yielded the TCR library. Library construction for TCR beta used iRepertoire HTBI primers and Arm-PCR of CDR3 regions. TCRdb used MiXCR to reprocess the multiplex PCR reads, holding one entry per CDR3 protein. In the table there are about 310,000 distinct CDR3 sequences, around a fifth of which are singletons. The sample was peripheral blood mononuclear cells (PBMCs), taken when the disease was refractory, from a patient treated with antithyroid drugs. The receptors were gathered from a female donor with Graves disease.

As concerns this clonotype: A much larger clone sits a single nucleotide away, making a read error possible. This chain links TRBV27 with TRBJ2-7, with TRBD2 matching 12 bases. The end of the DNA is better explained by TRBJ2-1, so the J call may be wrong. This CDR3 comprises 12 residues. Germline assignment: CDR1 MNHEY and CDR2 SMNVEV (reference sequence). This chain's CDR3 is CATTSGSYEQFF. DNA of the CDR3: TGTGCCACGACTAGCGGGAGCTACGAGCAGTTCTTC.

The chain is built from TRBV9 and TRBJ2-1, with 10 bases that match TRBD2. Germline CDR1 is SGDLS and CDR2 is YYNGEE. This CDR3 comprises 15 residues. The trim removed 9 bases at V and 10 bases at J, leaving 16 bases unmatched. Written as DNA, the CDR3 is TGTGCCACCAGTGAGACGGGACTAGCGCCCTACGAGCAGTTCTTC. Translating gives CATSETGLAPYEQFF.

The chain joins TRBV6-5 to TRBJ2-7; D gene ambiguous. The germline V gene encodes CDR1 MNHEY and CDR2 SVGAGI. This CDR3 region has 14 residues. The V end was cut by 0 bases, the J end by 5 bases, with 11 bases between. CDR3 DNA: TGTGCCAGCAGTTACTCGAGTTTCCCGGACGAGCAGTACTTC. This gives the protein CASSYSSFPDEQYF.

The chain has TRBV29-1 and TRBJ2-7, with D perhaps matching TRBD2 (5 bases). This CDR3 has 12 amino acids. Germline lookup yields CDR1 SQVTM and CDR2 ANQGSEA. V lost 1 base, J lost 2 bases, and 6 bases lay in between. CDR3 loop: CSVEVATYEQYF. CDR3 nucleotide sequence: TGCAGCGTTGAAGTAGCGACCTACGAGCAGTACTTC.